This T cell receptor (beta chain) appears in the sequencing data of a study of shared clonotypes between healthy human individuals. On this clone itself: Its antigen is unidentified.

Study-wide points: It was only blood that was sampled, and tissue repertoires likely differ. An expected dependence of interdonor clonotype sharing on sequencing depth was noted. Since donors were few, the genetic and exposure-history diversity represented was limited. Rarefaction analysis demonstrated incomplete sorted-subset sequencing notwithstanding large depth.

Terminally differentiated effector memory CD45RA+ cells were excluded from the naive CD8 cells, which were CD45RO-negative and positively selected for CCR7. Germline-derived CDR1 and CDR2 are SGHVS and FQNEAQ. This CDR3 comprises 12 residues. The V end was cut by 5 bases, the J end by 11 bases, with 15 bases between. The protocol was immunoSEQ multiplex PCR, while the TCRdb copy is restricted to in-frame clones and leaves out a portion. The sample includes more than 550,000 clones, about 91% of them seen just once. Sequencing was carried out using naive CD8+ T cells sorted from blood. V gene TRBV7-8 combines with J gene TRBJ1-1; no clear D gene. This sequence was found in a man aged 25-40 years in good health. The CDR3 reads CASSPAGLKAFF. As DNA, the CDR3 is TGTGCCAGCAGCCCCGCAGGACTCAAGGCTTTCTTT.